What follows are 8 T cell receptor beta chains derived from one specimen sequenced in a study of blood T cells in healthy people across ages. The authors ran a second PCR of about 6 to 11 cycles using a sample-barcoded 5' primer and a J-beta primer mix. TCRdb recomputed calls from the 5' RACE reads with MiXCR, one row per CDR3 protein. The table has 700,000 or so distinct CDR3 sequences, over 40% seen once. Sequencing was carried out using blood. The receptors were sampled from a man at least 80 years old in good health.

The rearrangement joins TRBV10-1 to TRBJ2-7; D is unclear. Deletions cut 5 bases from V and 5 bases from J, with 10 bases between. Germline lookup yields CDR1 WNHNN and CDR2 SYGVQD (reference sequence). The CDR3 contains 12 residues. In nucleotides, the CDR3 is TGCGCCAGCAGTCTCCTCGGCAACGAGCAGTACTTC. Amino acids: CASSLLGNEQYF.

The DNA of the CDR3 is TGCGCCAGCAGCCAAGATTGGGGCGGGTCCTCTTTGGATACGCAGTATTTT. Protein: CASSQDWGGSSLDTQYF. The chain couples TRBV4-3 to TRBJ2-3; D may match TRBD1 or TRBD2 (5 bases each). CDR1 is LGHNA, CDR2 YSLEER, per germline. The V gene lost 0 bases and the J gene lost 6 bases, with 19 bases spanning the gap. The CDR3 is 17 amino acids.

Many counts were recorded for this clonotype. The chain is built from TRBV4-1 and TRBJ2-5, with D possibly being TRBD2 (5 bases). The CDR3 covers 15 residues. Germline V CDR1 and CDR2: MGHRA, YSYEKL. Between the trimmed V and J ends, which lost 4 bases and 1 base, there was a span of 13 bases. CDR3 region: CASSRRTGVQETQYF. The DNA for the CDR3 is TGCGCCAGCAGCCGTCGGACTGGAGTCCAAGAGACCCAGTACTTC.

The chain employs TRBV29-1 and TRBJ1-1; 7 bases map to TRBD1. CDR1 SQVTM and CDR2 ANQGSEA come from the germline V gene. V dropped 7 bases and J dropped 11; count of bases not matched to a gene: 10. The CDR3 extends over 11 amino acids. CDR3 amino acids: CSGAAQGRAFF. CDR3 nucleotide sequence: TGCAGCGGTGCGGCACAGGGGCGGGCTTTCTTT.

The CDR3 DNA sequence: TGTGCCACCAGTGTCGATAGCGGGAGAGTAACCTACAATGAGCAGTTCTTC. Its translation is CATSVDSGRVTYNEQFF. The chain has TRBV24-1 and TRBJ2-1; 9 nucleotides align to TRBD2. CDR3 size: 17 residues. V was clipped by 5 bases and J by 2 bases; unmatched bases: 9. CDR1 is KGHDR and CDR2 is SFDVKD in the germline V gene.

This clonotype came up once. CDR3 sequence: CASSRQGGQGYGYTF. The CDR3 bases are TGCGCCAGCAGCCGACAAGGGGGGCAGGGCTATGGCTACACCTTC. V gene TRBV4-1 combines with J gene TRBJ1-2, with a weak D call TRBD1 (6 bases). V was clipped by 4 bases and J by 4 bases, with 16 bases between them. The germline CDR1 and CDR2 sequences are MGHRA and YSYEKL. This CDR3 region has 15 residues.

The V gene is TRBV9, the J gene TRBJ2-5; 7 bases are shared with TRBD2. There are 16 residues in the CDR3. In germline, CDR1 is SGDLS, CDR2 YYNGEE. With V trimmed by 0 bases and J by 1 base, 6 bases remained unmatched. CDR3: CASSVAMGGTQETQYF. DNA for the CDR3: TGTGCCAGCAGCGTAGCGATGGGGGGGACCCAAGAGACCCAGTACTTC.

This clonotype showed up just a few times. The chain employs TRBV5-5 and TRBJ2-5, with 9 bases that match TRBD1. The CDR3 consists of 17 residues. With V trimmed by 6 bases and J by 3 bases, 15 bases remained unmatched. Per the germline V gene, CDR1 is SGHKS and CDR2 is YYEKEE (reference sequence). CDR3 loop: CASTTTGTGYSKETQYF. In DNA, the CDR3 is TGTGCCAGCACCACGACCGGGACAGGGTACTCCAAAGAGACCCAGTACTTC.